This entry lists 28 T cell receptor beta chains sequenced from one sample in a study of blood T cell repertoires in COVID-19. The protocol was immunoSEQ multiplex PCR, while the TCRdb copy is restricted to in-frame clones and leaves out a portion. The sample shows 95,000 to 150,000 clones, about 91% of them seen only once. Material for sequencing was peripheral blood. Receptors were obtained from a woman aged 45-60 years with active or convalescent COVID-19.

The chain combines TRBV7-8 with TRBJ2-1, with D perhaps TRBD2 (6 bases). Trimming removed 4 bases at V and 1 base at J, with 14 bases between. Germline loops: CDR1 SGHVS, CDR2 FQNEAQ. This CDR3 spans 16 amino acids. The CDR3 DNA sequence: TGTGCCAGCAGCTGGGGACTCCGGAGGTCCTACAATGAGCAGTTCTTC. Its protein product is CASSWGLRRSYNEQFF.

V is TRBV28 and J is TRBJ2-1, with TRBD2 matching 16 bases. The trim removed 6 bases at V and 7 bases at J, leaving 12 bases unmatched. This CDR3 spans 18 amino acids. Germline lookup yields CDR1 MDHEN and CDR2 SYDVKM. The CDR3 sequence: CASSLWGLAGGPFNEQFF. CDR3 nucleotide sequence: TGTGCCAGCAGCCTTTGGGGACTAGCGGGAGGGCCGTTTAATGAGCAGTTCTTC.

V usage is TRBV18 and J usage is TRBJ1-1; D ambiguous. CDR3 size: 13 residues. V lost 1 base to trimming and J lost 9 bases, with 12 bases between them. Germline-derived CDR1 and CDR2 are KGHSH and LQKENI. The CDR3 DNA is TGTGCCAGCTCACCACGGGCCCGGGAAAAAGCTTTCTTT. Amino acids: CASSPRAREKAFF.

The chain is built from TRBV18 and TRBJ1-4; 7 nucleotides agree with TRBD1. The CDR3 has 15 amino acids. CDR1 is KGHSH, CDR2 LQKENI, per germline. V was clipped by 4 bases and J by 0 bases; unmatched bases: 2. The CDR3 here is CASSRDRATNEKLFF. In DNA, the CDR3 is TGTGCCAGCTCACGAGACAGGGCAACTAATGAAAAACTGTTTTTT. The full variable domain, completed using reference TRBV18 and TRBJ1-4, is NAGVMQNPRHLVRRRGQEARLRCSPMKGHSHVYWYRQLPEEGLKFMVYLQKENIIDESGMPKERFSAEFPKEGPSILRIQQVVRGDSAAYFCASSRDRATNEKLFFGSGTQLSVL.

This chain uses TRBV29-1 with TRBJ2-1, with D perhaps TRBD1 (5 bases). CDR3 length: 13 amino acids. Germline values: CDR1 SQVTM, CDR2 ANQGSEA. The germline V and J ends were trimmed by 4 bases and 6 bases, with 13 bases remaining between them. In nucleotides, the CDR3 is TGCAGCGTTGGGTTTAAAGGGGCCAATGAGCAGTTCTTC. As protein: CSVGFKGANEQFF.

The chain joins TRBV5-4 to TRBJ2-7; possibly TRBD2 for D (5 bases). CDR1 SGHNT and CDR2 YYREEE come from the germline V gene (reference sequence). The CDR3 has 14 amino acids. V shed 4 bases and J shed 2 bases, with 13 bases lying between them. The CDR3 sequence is CASSDPAATYEQYF. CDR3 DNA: TGTGCCAGCAGCGATCCAGCGGCAACCTACGAGCAGTACTTC.

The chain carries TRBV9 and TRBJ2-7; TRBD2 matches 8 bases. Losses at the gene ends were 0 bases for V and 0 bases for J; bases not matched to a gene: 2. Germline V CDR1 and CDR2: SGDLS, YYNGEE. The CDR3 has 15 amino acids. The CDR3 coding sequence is TGTGCCAGCAGCGTAGGAGGGACTAGCTCCTACGAGCAGTACTTC. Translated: CASSVGGTSSYEQYF.

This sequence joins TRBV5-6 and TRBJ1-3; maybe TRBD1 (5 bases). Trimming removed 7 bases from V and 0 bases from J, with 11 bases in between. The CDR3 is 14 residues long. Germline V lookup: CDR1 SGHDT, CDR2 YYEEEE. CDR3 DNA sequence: TGTGCCAGCTTTAAGACAGACTCTGGAAACACCATATATTTT. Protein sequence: CASFKTDSGNTIYF.

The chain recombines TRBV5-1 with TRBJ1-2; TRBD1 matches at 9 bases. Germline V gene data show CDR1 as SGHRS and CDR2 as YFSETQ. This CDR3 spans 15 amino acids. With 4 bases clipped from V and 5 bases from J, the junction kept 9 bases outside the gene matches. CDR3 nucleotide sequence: TGCGCCAGCAGCCCCTTGGGACAGGGCTATTATGGCTACACCTTC. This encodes CASSPLGQGYYGYTF.

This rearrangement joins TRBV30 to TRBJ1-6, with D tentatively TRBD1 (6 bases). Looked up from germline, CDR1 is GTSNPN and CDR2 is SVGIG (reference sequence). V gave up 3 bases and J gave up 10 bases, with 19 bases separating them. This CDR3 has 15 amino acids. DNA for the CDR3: TGTGCCTGGAGCCCCCCCCGGGGGGGCGGCTCACCCCTCCACTTT. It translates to CAWSPPRGGGSPLHF.

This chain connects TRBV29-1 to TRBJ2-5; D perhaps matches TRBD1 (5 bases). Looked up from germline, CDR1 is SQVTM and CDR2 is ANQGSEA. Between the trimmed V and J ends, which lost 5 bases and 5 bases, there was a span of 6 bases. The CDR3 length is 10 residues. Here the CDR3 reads CSVYRETQYF. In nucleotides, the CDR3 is TGCAGCGTTTACAGGGAGACCCAGTACTTC.

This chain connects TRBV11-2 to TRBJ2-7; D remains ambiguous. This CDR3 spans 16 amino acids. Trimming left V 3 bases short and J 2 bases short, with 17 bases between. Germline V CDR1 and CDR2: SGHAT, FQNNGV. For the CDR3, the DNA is TGTGCCAGCAGCTTCGCCCACGGGTCTGTACCCTACGAGCAGTACTTC. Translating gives CASSFAHGSVPYEQYF.

Here the CDR3 DNA reads TGCGCCAGCAGCGGGACAGGGGGAGAGGGCTACACCTTC. Its translation: CASSGTGGEGYTF. The chain links TRBV5-1 to TRBJ1-2; 11 nucleotides align to TRBD1. Germline V lookup: CDR1 SGHRS, CDR2 YFSETQ. With V trimmed by 4 bases and J by 8 bases, 4 bases remained unmatched. The CDR3 is 13 amino acids.

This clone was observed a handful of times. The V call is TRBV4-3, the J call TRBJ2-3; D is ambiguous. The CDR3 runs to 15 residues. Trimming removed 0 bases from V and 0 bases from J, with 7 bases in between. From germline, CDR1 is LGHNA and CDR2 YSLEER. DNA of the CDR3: TGCGCCAGCAGCCAAGACTCCACTAGCACAGATACGCAGTATTTT. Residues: CASSQDSTSTDTQYF.

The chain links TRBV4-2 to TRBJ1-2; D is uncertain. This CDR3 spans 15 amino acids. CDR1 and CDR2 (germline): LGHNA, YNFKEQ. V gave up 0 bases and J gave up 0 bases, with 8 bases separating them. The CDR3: CASSQDRRANYGYTF. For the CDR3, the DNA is TGTGCCAGCAGCCAAGATCGACGGGCTAACTATGGCTACACCTTC.

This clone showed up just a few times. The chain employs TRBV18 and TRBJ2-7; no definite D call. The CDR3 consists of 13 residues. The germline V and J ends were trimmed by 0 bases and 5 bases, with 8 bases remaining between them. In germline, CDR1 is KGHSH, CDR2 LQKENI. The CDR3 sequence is CASSPPSKNEQYF. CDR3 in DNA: TGTGCCAGCTCACCACCGTCTAAAAACGAGCAGTACTTC.

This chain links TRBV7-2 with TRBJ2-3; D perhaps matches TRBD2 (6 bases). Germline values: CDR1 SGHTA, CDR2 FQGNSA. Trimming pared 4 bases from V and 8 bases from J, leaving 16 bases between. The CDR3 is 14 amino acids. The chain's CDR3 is CASSSGLQQGTQYF. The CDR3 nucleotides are TGTGCCAGCAGCTCGGGACTCCAGCAAGGTACGCAGTATTTT.

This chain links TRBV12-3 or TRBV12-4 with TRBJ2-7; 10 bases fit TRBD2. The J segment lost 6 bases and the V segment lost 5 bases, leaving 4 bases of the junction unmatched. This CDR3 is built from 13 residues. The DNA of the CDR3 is TGTGCCAGCAGTCAGAGCGGGAGGGCCGAGCAGTACTTC. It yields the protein CASSQSGRAEQYF.

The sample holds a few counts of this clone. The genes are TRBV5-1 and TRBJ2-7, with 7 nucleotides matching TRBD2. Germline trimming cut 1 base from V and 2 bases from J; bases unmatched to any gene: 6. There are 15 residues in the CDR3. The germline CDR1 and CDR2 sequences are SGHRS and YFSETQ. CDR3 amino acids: CASSLSSGGTYEQYF. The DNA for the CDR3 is TGCGCCAGCAGCTTGTCGTCGGGAGGAACCTACGAGCAGTACTTC.

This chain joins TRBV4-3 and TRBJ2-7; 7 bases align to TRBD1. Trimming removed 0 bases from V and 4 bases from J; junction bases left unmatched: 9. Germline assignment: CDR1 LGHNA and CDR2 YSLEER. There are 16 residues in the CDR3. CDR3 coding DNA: TGCGCCAGCAGCCAAGATGGGAGAGGGGGCATTTACGAGCAGTACTTC. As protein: CASSQDGRGGIYEQYF.

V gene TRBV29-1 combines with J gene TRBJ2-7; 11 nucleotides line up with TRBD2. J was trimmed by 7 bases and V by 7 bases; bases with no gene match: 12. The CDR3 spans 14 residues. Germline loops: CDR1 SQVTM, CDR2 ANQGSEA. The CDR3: CSGTGTSGLGEQYF. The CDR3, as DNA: TGCAGCGGTACCGGGACTAGCGGCCTTGGGGAGCAGTACTTC.

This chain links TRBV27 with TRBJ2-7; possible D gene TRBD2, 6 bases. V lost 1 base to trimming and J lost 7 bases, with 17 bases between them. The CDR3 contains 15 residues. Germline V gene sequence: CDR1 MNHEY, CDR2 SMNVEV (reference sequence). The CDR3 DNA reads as TGTGCCAGCAGTTTATTGGGACTTGGCCCCGGGGAGCAGTACTTC. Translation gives CASSLLGLGPGEQYF.

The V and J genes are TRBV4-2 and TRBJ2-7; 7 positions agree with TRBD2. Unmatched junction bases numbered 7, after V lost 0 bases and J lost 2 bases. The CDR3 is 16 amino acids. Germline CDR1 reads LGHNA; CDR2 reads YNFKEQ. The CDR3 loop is CASSQDLTSRTYEQYF. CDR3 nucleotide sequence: TGTGCCAGCAGCCAAGATCTGACTAGCAGAACCTACGAGCAGTACTTC.

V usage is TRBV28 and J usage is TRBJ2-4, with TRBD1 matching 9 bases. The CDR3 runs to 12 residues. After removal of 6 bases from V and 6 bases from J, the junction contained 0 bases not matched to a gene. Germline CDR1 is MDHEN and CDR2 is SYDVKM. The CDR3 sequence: CASRTGGNIQYF. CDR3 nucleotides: TGTGCCAGCAGGACAGGGGGAAACATTCAGTACTTC.

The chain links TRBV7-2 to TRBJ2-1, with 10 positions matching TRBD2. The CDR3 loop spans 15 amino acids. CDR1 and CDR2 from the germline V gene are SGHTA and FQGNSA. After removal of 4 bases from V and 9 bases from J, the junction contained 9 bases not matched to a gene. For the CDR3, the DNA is TGTGCCAGCAGCTCCAGAGCTAGCGGGAGAGGTGAGCAGTTCTTC. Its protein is CASSSRASGRGEQFF.

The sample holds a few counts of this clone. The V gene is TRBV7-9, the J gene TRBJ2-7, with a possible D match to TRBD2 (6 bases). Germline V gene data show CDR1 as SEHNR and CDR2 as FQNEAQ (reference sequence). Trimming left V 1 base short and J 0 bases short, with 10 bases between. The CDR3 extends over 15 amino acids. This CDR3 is CASSLVAESSYEQYF. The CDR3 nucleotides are TGTGCCAGCAGCTTAGTAGCGGAAAGCTCCTACGAGCAGTACTTC.

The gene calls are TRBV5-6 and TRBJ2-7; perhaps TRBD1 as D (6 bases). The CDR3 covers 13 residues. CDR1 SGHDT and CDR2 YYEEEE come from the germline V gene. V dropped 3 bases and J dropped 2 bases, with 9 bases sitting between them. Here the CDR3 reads CASSSGTTYEQYF. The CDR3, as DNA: TGTGCCAGCAGCTCCGGGACAACCTACGAGCAGTACTTC. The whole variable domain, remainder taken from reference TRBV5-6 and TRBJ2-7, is DAGVTQSPTHLIKTRGQQVTLRCSPKSGHDTVSWYQQALGQGPQFIFQYYEEEERQRGNFPDRFSGHQFPNYSSELNVNALLLGDSALYLCASSSGTTYEQYFGPGTRLTVT.

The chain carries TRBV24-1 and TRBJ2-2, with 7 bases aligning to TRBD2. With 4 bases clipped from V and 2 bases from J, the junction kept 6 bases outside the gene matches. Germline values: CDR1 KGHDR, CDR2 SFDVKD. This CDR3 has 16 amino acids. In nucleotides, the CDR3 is TGTGCCACCAGTGACACGTCGACTAGCAACACCGGGGAGCTGTTTTTT. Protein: CATSDTSTSNTGELFF.